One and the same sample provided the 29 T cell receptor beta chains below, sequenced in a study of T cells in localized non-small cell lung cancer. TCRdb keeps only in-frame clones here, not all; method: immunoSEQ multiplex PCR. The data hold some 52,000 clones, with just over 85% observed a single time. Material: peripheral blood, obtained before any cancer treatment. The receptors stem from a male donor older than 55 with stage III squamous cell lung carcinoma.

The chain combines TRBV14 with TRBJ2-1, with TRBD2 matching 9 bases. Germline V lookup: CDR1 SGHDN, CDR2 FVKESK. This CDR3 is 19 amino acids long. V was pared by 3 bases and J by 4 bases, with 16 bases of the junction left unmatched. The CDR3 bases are TGTGCCAGCAGCCATAAGGGACTAGCCGCCCACTCCGGGTACAATGAGCAGTTCTTC. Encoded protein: CASSHKGLAAHSGYNEQFF.

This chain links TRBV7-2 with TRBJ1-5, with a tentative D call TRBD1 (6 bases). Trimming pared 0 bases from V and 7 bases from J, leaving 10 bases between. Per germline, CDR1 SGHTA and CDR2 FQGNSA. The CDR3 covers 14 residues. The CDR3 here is CASSLAQGSQPQHF. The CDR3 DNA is TGTGCCAGCAGCTTAGCGCAGGGGAGCCAGCCCCAGCATTTT.

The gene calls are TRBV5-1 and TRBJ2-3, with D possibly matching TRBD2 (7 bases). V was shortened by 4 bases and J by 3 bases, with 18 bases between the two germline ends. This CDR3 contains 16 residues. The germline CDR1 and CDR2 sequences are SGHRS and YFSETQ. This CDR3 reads CASSQGLGGRTDTQYF. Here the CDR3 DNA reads TGCGCCAGCAGCCAAGGACTAGGGGGTAGGACAGATACGCAGTATTTT. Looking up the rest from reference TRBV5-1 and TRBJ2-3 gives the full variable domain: KAGVTQTPRYLIKTRGQQVTLSCSPISGHRSVSWYQQTPGQGLQFLFEYFSETQRNKGNFPGRFSGRQFSNSRSEMNVSTLELGDSALYLCASSQGLGGRTDTQYFGPGTRLTVL.

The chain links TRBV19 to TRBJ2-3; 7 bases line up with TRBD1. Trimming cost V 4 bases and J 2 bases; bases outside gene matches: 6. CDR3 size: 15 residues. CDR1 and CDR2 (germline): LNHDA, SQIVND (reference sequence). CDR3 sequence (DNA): TGTGCCAGTAGTACGACAGGGCATCACACAGATACGCAGTATTTT. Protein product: CASSTTGHHTDTQYF.

The DNA of the CDR3 is TGTGCCAGCAGCTCAGAGACCGGGGAGCTGTTTTTT. Translation gives CASSSETGELFF. The chain employs TRBV7-9 and TRBJ2-2; D ambiguous. Germline CDR1 and CDR2: SEHNR and FQNEAQ (reference sequence). V shed 4 bases and J shed 5 bases, with 5 bases lying between them. CDR3 length: 12 residues. Full variable domain (outside the CDR3, taken from reference TRBV7-9 and TRBJ2-2): DTGVSQNPRHKITKRGQNVTFRCDPISEHNRLYWYRQTLGQGPEFLTYFQNEAQLEKSRLLSDRFSAERPKGSFSTLEIQRTEQGDSAMYLCASSSETGELFFGEGSRLTVL.

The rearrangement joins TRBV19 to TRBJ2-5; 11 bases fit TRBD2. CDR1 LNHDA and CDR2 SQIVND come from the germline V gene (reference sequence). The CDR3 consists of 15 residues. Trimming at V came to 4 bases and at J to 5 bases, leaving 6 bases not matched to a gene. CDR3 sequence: CASSTLAGEGETQYF. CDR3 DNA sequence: TGTGCCAGTAGTACACTAGCGGGGGAGGGGGAGACCCAGTACTTC.

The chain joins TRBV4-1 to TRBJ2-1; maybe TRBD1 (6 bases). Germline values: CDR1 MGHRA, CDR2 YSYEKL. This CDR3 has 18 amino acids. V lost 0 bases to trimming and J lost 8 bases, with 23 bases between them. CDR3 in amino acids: CASSQDRGGGPLGYEQFF. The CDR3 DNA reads TGCGCCAGCAGCCAAGACAGGGGCGGAGGACCCCTCGGCTATGAGCAGTTCTTC.

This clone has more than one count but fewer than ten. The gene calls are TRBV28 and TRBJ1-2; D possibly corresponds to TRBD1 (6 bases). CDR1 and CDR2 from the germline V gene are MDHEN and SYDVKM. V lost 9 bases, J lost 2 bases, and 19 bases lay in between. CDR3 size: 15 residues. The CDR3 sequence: CASSVGGQKNYGYTF. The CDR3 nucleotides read TGTGCCAGTTCCGTCGGAGGACAGAAAAACTATGGCTACACCTTC.

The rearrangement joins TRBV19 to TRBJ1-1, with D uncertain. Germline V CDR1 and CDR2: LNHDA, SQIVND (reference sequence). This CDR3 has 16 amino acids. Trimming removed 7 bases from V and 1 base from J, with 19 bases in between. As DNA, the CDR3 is TGTGCCAGTACGATTCGGGGAGTCGGTAGGAACACTGAAGCTTTCTTT. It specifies CASTIRGVGRNTEAFF. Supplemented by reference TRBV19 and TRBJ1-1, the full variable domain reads DGGITQSPKYLFRKEGQNVTLSCEQNLNHDAMYWYRQDPGQGLRLIYYSQIVNDFQKGDIAEGYSVSREKKESFPLTVTSAQKNPTAFYLCASTIRGVGRNTEAFFGQGTRLTVV.

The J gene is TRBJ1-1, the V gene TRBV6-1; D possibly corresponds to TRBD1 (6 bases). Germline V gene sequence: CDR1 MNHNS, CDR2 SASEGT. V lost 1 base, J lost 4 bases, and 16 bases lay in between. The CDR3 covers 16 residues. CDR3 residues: CASSEVWGGPGTEAFF. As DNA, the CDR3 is TGTGCCAGCAGTGAAGTGTGGGGGGGGCCGGGCACTGAAGCTTTCTTT.

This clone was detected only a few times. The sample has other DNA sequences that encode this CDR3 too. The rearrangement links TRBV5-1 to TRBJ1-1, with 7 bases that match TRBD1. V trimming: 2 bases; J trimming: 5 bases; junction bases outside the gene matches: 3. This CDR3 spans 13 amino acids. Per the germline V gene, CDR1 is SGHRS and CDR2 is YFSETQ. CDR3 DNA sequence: TGCGCCAGCAGCTTTCAGGGGGGAACTGAAGCTTTCTTT. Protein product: CASSFQGGTEAFF.

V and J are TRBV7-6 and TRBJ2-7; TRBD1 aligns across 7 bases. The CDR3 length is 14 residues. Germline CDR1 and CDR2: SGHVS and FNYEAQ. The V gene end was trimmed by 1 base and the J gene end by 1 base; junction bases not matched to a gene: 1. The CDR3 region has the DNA TGTGCCAGCAGCTTAGGGGGACAGTCCTACGAGCAGTACTTC. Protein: CASSLGGQSYEQYF.

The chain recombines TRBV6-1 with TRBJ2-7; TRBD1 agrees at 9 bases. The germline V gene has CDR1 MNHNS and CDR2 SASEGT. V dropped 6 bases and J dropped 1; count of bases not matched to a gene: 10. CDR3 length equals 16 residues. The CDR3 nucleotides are TGTGCCAGCAGAGAAACCACAGGGGGCGCGTCCTACGAGCAGTACTTC. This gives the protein CASRETTGGASYEQYF.

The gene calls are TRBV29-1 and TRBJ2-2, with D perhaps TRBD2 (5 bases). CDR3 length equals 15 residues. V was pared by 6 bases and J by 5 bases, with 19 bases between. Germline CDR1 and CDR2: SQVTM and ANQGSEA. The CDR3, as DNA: TGCAGCGTCCTAATAGGTGCAGGAGGTACCGGGGAGCTGTTTTTT. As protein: CSVLIGAGGTGELFF.

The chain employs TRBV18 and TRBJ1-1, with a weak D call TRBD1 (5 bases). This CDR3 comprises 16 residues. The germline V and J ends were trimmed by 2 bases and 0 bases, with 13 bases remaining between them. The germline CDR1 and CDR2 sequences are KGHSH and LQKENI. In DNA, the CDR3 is TGTGCCAGCTCACCAGACCCGGGGGGAGTGAACACTGAAGCTTTCTTT. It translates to CASSPDPGGVNTEAFF.

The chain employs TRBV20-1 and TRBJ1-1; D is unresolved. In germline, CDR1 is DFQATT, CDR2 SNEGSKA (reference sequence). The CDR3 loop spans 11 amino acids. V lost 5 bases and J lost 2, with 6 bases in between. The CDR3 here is CSAGNNTEAFF. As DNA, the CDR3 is TGCAGTGCTGGAAACAACACTGAAGCTTTCTTT.

The CDR3 reads CAWRGQGIGGYTF. As DNA, the CDR3 is TGTGCCTGGCGAGGACAGGGAATCGGTGGCTACACCTTC. The chain recombines TRBV30 with TRBJ1-2; the match to TRBD1 covers 8 bases. Germline assignment: CDR1 GTSNPN and CDR2 SVGIG (reference sequence). V lost 5 bases and J lost 7; bases outside the gene matches: 9. The CDR3 extends over 13 amino acids.

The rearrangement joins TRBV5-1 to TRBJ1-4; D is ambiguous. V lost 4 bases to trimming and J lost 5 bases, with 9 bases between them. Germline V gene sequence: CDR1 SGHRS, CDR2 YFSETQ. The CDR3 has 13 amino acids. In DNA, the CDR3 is TGCGCCAGCAGCCAATCGGGGAATGAAAAACTGTTTTTT. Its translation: CASSQSGNEKLFF.

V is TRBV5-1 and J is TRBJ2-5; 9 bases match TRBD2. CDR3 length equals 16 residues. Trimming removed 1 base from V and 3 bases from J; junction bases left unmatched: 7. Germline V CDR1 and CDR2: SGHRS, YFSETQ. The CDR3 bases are TGCGCCAGCAGCTTGATGGCGGGGGGGTCGAAAGAGACCCAGTACTTC. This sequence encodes CASSLMAGGSKETQYF. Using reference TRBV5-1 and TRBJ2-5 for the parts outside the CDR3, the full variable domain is KAGVTQTPRYLIKTRGQQVTLSCSPISGHRSVSWYQQTPGQGLQFLFEYFSETQRNKGNFPGRFSGRQFSNSRSEMNVSTLELGDSALYLCASSLMAGGSKETQYFGPGTRLLVL.

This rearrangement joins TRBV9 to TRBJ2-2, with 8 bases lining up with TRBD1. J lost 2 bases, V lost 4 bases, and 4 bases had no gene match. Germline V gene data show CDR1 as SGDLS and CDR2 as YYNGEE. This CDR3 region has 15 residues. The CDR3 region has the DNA TGTGCCAGCAGCTCGGGACAGGTTAACACCGGGGAGCTGTTTTTT. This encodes CASSSGQVNTGELFF. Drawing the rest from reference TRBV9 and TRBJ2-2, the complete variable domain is DSGVTQTPKHLITATGQRVTLRCSPRSGDLSVYWYQQSLDQGLQFLIQYYNGEERAKGNILERFSAQQFPDLHSELNLSSLELGDSALYFCASSSGQVNTGELFFGEGSRLTVL.

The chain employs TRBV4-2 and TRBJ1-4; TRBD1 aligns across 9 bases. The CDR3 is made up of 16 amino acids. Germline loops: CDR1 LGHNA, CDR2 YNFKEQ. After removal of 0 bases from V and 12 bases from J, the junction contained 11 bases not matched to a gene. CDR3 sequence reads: CASSQDGTGLGGELFF. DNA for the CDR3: TGTGCCAGCAGCCAAGATGGGACAGGGCTGGGCGGAGAACTGTTTTTT.

CDR3 in DNA: TGTGCCAGCAGGGTGCTAGCGGGGGTTGGCGAGCAGTACTTC. As protein: CASRVLAGVGEQYF. The chain links TRBV6-6 to TRBJ2-7, with 10 bases identical to TRBD2. Germline assignment: CDR1 MNHNY and CDR2 SVGAGI (reference sequence). The CDR3 runs to 14 residues. V shed 6 bases and J 6 bases; nucleotides not matched to a gene: 8.

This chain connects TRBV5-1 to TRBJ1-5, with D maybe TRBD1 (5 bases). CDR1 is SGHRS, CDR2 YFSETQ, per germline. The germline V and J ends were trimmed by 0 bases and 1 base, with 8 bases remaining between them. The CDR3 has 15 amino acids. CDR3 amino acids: CASSLAGGSNQPQHF. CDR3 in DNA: TGCGCCAGCAGCTTGGCCGGGGGAAGCAATCAGCCCCAGCATTTT.

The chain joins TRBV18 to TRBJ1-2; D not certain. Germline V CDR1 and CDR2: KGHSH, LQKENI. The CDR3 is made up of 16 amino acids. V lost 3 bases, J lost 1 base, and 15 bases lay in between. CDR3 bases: TGTGCCAGCTCACCTTCCATGGTAGGCCTTAACTATGGCTACACCTTC. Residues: CASSPSMVGLNYGYTF.

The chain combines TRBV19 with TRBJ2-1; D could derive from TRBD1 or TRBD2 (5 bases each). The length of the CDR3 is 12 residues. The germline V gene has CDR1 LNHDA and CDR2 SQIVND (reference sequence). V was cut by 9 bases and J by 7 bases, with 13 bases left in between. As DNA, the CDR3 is TGTGCCAGCTGGGACCCCCTTAATGAGCAGTTCTTC. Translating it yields CASWDPLNEQFF.

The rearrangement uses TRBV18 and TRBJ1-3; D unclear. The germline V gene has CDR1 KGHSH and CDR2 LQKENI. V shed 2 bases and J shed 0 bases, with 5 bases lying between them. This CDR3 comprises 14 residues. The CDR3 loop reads CASSPGDSGNTIYF. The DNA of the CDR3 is TGTGCCAGCTCACCAGGGGACTCTGGAAACACCATATATTTT.

CDR3 in DNA: TGTGCCACCTCTGTTTGGGGGGACGGGGAGCTGTTTTTT. It specifies CATSVWGDGELFF. This chain joins TRBV27 and TRBJ2-2; TRBD2 might be the D (6 bases). Germline assignment: CDR1 MNHEY and CDR2 SMNVEV (reference sequence). This CDR3 is built from 13 residues. Trimming shortened V by 10 bases and J by 7 bases, and 16 bases separated the two germline ends.

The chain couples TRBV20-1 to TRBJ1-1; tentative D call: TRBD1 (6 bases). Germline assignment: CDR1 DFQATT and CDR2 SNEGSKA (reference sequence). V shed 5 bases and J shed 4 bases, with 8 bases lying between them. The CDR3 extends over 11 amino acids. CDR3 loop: CSARGPTEAFF. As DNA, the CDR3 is TGCAGTGCTCGGGGGCCCACTGAAGCTTTCTTT.

DNA of the CDR3: TGTGCCAGCACTCCAGATATTACCTACGAGCAGTACTTC. Translating it yields CASTPDITYEQYF. The chain couples TRBV2 to TRBJ2-7; D gene unclear. V lost 7 bases, J lost 2 bases, and 12 bases lay in between. This CDR3 region has 13 residues. CDR1 SNHLY and CDR2 FYNNEI come from the germline V gene.